The next 21 T cell receptor beta chains were all read from a single sample in a study of T cell responses to AZD1222 COVID-19 vaccine. Some clones are missing from TCRdb's copy, which holds only in-frame ones; the method was immunoSEQ multiplex PCR. This sample carries over 150,000 clones, roughly nine tenths of them seen once, and the ten largest clones take around 1.5%. The sequencing here drew on peripheral blood, taken on day 0 of AZD1222 vaccination. These receptors all stem from an adult in good health.

This chain connects TRBV19 to TRBJ1-4; D ambiguous. The germline V gene encodes CDR1 LNHDA and CDR2 SQIVND (reference sequence). Trimming pared 0 bases from V and 6 bases from J, leaving 14 bases between. This CDR3 comprises 16 residues. The CDR3 protein is CASSIDQSEMDEKLFF. The CDR3 nucleotides are TGTGCCAGTAGTATAGATCAATCCGAGATGGATGAAAAACTGTTTTTT.

This chain joins TRBV28 and TRBJ1-6, with 7 bases aligning to TRBD1. After removal of 5 bases from V and 7 bases from J, the junction contained 8 bases not matched to a gene. Germline V lookup: CDR1 MDHEN, CDR2 SYDVKM. The CDR3 is 15 residues long. CDR3 region: CASSVPTGVNSPLHF. The CDR3 DNA reads TGTGCCAGCAGTGTACCAACAGGGGTAAATTCACCCCTCCACTTT.

The genes are TRBV9 and TRBJ2-1, with 9 bases identical to TRBD1. CDR1 SGDLS and CDR2 YYNGEE come from the germline V gene. The CDR3 runs to 19 residues. The V and J ends lost 2 bases and 1 base, in that order; junction bases with no gene match: 13. Here the CDR3 reads CASSVVGQGRFFSYNEQFF. The CDR3 DNA reads as TGTGCCAGCAGCGTCGTCGGACAGGGGCGCTTCTTTTCCTACAATGAGCAGTTCTTC.

V is TRBV7-2 and J is TRBJ1-3; D ambiguous. Germline lookup yields CDR1 SGHTA and CDR2 FQGNSA. V was cut by 3 bases and J by 0 bases, with 6 bases left in between. This CDR3 comprises 14 residues. The CDR3: CASSFVSSGNTIYF. The DNA of the CDR3 is TGTGCCAGCAGCTTTGTGAGCTCTGGAAACACCATATATTTT.

This clone is medium-sized by share. The V and J genes are TRBV19 and TRBJ2-2; 7 nucleotides match TRBD1. This CDR3 comprises 14 residues. J was trimmed by 3 bases and V by 10 bases; bases with no gene match: 8. Germline CDR1 is LNHDA and CDR2 is SQIVND (reference sequence). CDR3 in DNA: TGTGCCACCCTGAGGGGACAGTACACCGGGGAGCTGTTTTTT. It codes for CATLRGQYTGELFF.

In the case of this clone: Different DNA sequences within this sample yield the same CDR3. V is TRBV6-2 or TRBV6-3 and J is TRBJ1-1; the D gene is possibly TRBD1 (5 bases). The CDR3 sequence is 14 residues long. Germline V gene lookup returns CDR1 MNHEY and CDR2 SVGEGT. Trimming removed 0 bases at V and 2 bases at J, with 7 bases between. CDR3 DNA sequence: TGTGCCAGCAGTTACTCGGGGCGAAACACTGAAGCTTTCTTT. Its protein product is CASSYSGRNTEAFF.

The chain has TRBV5-4 and TRBJ2-4, with D maybe TRBD1 (5 bases). CDR3 length equals 15 residues. Trimming cost V 0 bases and J 8 bases, with 15 bases left between them. Germline V gene sequence: CDR1 SGHNT, CDR2 YYREEE (reference sequence). The CDR3 spells CASSLGSGFSYIQYF. DNA of the CDR3: TGTGCCAGCAGCTTGGGGTCAGGGTTCTCGTACATTCAGTACTTC.

V and J are TRBV10-2 and TRBJ1-4, with TRBD1 identical over 8 bases. CDR1 is WSHSY and CDR2 is SAAADI in the germline V gene. The CDR3 has 15 amino acids. The junction had 9 bases not matched to a gene; V was cut back by 4 bases and J by 8 bases. CDR3 sequence: CASSAGQGWGEKLFF. The CDR3, as DNA: TGCGCCAGCAGTGCCGGACAGGGTTGGGGGGAAAAACTGTTTTTT.

V gene TRBV9 combines with J gene TRBJ1-2; D remains unclear. V lost 0 bases and J lost 4, with 10 bases in between. CDR1 and CDR2 (germline): SGDLS, YYNGEE. The CDR3 totals 14 residues. CDR3 coding DNA: TGTGCCAGCAGCGTAGGAGGTCTGCTCTATGGCTACACCTTC. Protein product: CASSVGGLLYGYTF.

The chain carries TRBV28 and TRBJ1-6, with D maybe TRBD1 (5 bases). This CDR3 comprises 15 residues. Between the trimmed V and J ends, which lost 6 bases and 9 bases, there was a span of 18 bases. From germline, CDR1 is MDHEN and CDR2 SYDVKM. In DNA form, the CDR3 reads TGTGCCAGCAGCCTCAGGGACGAGGTTTCTTCACCCCTCCACTTT. Translation gives CASSLRDEVSSPLHF.

V usage is TRBV5-6 and J usage is TRBJ1-1; possible D gene TRBD1, 5 bases. Germline assignment: CDR1 SGHDT and CDR2 YYEEEE. This CDR3 comprises 14 residues. Trimming pared 0 bases from V and 4 bases from J, leaving 10 bases between. The CDR3: CASSLVSGSTEAFF. In DNA, the CDR3 is TGTGCCAGCAGCTTGGTGTCAGGGAGCACTGAAGCTTTCTTT.

The genes are TRBV4-1 and TRBJ2-7; TRBD2 agrees at 8 bases. Germline CDR1 MGHRA, CDR2 YSYEKL. The CDR3 length is 15 residues. Unmatched junction bases numbered 8, after V lost 4 bases and J lost 3 bases. As DNA, the CDR3 is TGCGCCAGCAGCCCTCAAACTGGGACTAGCTACGAGCAGTACTTC. Its translation is CASSPQTGTSYEQYF.

CDR3 region: CASSQQSTRGDTQYF. Written as DNA, the CDR3 is TGCGCCAGCAGCCAACAGAGCACACGGGGAGATACGCAGTATTTT. The J gene is TRBJ2-3, the V gene TRBV4-1, with D perhaps TRBD2 (5 bases). The germline V gene has CDR1 MGHRA and CDR2 YSYEKL. The ends were cut back, 2 bases at V and 5 bases at J, with 14 bases in the middle. The CDR3 is made up of 15 amino acids.

This clone came up once. CDR3 in DNA: TGTGCCAGCAGTTACTCGGTCTCGAACACTGAAGCTTTCTTT. Protein product: CASSYSVSNTEAFF. J is TRBJ1-1 and V is TRBV6-5; D ambiguous. The CDR3 totals 14 residues. The ends were cut back, 0 bases at V and 1 base at J, with 6 bases in the middle. The germline gives CDR1 MNHEY, CDR2 SVGAGI.

The rearrangement uses TRBV18 and TRBJ2-1; 10 nucleotides line up with TRBD2. The ends lost 2 bases at V and 5 bases at J; junction bases unmatched: 9. The germline V gene has CDR1 KGHSH and CDR2 LQKENI. The CDR3 length is 17 residues. The CDR3 bases are TGTGCCAGCTCACCAACATCGGCCCTAGCGGGGGACAATGAGCAGTTCTTC. This sequence encodes CASSPTSALAGDNEQFF.

J is TRBJ2-7 and V is TRBV2; 7 nucleotides agree with TRBD1. Germline V lookup: CDR1 SNHLY, CDR2 FYNNEI. The CDR3 spans 13 residues. V lost 4 bases to trimming and J lost 2 bases; unmatched junction nucleotides: 2. In DNA form, the CDR3 reads TGTGCCAGCAGTGGTCAGGGGGCCTACGAGCAGTACTTC. Translation: CASSGQGAYEQYF.

The V gene is TRBV28, the J gene TRBJ1-5, with D possibly matching TRBD1 (5 bases). CDR3 size: 15 residues. Germline V gene data show CDR1 as MDHEN and CDR2 as SYDVKM. Trimming shortened V by 2 bases and J by 6 bases, and 14 bases separated the two germline ends. CDR3: CASSLPQGISQPQHF. CDR3 bases: TGTGCCAGCAGTTTACCCCAGGGTATTAGTCAGCCCCAGCATTTT.

The genes are TRBV30 and TRBJ1-2; possible D gene TRBD1, 6 bases. This CDR3 has 14 amino acids. Trimming took off 3 bases at V and 0 bases at J, with 11 bases between the two ends. The germline V gene has CDR1 GTSNPN and CDR2 SVGIG (reference sequence). CDR3 amino acids: CAWRQDRSNYGYTF. DNA for the CDR3: TGTGCCTGGAGGCAGGACAGATCTAACTATGGCTACACCTTC.

J is TRBJ1-1 and V is TRBV20-1, with 9 positions matching TRBD1. CDR3 length: 11 residues. The trim removed 3 bases at V and 11 bases at J, leaving 4 bases unmatched. In germline, CDR1 is DFQATT, CDR2 SNEGSKA (reference sequence). Here the CDR3 reads CSARDRGMAFF. The CDR3 region has the DNA TGCAGTGCTAGGGACAGGGGTATGGCTTTCTTT.

The chain recombines TRBV29-1 with TRBJ1-1, with a weak D call TRBD1 (5 bases). Trimming removed 5 bases from V and 3 bases from J, with 13 bases in between. The CDR3 runs to 13 residues. Germline CDR1 is SQVTM and CDR2 is ANQGSEA. The CDR3 nucleotides read TGCAGCGTTTCCCTAGGGGCCGACACTGAAGCTTTCTTT. Translated: CSVSLGADTEAFF. Combining the CDR3 with reference TRBV29-1 and TRBJ1-1 gives the whole variable domain SAVISQKPSRDICQRGTSLTIQCQVDSQVTMMFWYRQQPGQSLTLIATANQGSEATYESGFVIDKFPISRPNLTFSTLTVSNMSPEDSSIYLCSVSLGADTEAFFGQGTRLTVV.

This chain connects TRBV18 to TRBJ2-3; D remains unclear. This CDR3 region has 13 residues. Germline V gives CDR1 KGHSH, CDR2 LQKENI. Trimming took 2 bases from V and 2 from J, leaving 5 bases between them. CDR3 bases: TGTGCCAGCTCACCAGGCTACACAGATACGCAGTATTTT. It encodes CASSPGYTDTQYF.